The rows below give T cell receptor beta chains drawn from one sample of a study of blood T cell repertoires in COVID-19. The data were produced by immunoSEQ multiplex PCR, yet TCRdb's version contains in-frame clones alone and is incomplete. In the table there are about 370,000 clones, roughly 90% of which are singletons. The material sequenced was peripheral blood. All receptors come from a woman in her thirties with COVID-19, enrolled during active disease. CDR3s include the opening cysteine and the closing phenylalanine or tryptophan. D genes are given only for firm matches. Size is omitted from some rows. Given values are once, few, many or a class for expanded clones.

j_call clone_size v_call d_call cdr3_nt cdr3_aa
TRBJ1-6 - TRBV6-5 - TGTGCCAGCAATCGTCCAGATAATTCACCCCTCCACTTT CASNRPDNSPLHF
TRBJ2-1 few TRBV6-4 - TGTGCCAGCAGTGACTCACAGGCGAATGAGCAGTTCTTC CASSDSQANEQFF
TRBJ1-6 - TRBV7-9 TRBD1 TGTGCCAGCAGCACCCGGGGGGACAGGGATGGTAATTCACCCCTCCACTTT CASSTRGDRDGNSPLHF
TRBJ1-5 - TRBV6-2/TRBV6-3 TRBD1 TGTGCCAGCAGCCGGGACGGGACAGGGATACAGCCCCAGCATTTT CASSRDGTGIQPQHF
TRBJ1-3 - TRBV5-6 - TGTGCCAGCAGCTATTACAGCCCTACCTCTGGAAACACCATATATTTT CASSYYSPTSGNTIYF
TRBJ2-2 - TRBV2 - TGTGCCAGCAGCGACAGGACTAGTCTACGCACCGGGGAGCTGTTTTTT CASSDRTSLRTGELFF
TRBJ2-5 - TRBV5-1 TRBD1 TGCGCCAGCAGCCCGCGAATGGGACAGGGTGGGGAGACCCAGTACTTC CASSPRMGQGGETQYF
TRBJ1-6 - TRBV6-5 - TGTGCCAGCAGTTACGCTGGCAGGGTAACATCACCCCTCCACTTT CASSYAGRVTSPLHF
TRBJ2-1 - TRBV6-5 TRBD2 TGTGCCAGCAGTTACTCGGGACTAGCGGGGGGCAATGAGCAGTTCTTC CASSYSGLAGGNEQFF
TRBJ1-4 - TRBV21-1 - TGTGCCAGCAGCAGAGGACAGCCTAATGAAAAACTGTTTTTT CASSRGQPNEKLFF
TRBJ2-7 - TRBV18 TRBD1 TGTGCCAGCTCCCAAGGACAGGGCATAAACTCCTACGAGCAGTACTTC CASSQGQGINSYEQYF
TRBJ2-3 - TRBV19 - TGTGCCAGTAGTCCCCGGGCAGGGCCAGATACGCAGTATTTT CASSPRAGPDTQYF
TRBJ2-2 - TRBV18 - TGTGCCAGCTCCGTCCTTAGGGGCGCCACCGGGGAGCTGTTTTTT CASSVLRGATGELFF
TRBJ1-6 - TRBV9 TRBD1 TGTGCCAGCAGCGTAAGGACAGGGAATTCACCCCTCCACTTT CASSVRTGNSPLHF
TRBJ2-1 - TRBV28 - TGTGCCAGCAGGCGGGGCCCCAATGAGCAGTTCTTC CASRRGPNEQFF
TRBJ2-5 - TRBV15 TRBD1 TGTGCCACCAGCACTCAGGGGGCAGAGGAGACCCAGTACTTC CATSTQGAEETQYF
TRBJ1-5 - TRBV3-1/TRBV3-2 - TGTGCCAGCAGCCAAGATCAGGTTAGCAATCAGCCCCAGCATTTT CASSQDQVSNQPQHF
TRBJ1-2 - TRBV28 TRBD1 TGTGCCAGCAGTTTAGACGGACAGGCGTATGGCTACACCTTC CASSLDGQAYGYTF
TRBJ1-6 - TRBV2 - TGTGCCAGCAGTGGAGAAGGGGGTTCCTATAATTCACCCCTCCACTTT CASSGEGGSYNSPLHF
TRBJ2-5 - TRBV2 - TGTGCCAGCCAGCGGATTCTACAAGAGACCCAGTACTTC CASQRILQETQYF
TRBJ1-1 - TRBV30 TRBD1 TGTGCCTGGAGTTCAGGGGGGAACACTGAAGCTTTCTTT CAWSSGGNTEAFF
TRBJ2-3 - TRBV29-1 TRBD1 TGCAGCGTTTTTGGGACAGGGGGCTCAGATACGCAGTATTTT CSVFGTGGSDTQYF
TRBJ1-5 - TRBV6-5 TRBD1 TGTGCCAGCAGGGAGACAGGGGACAATCAGCCCCAGCATTTT CASRETGDNQPQHF
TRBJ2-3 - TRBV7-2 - TGTGCCAGCAGCCGCAGTCCTTGGCTAGGGGCAGATACGCAGTATTTT CASSRSPWLGADTQYF
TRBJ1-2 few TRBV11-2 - TGTGCCAGCAGCTTAGCGGGGGTTGGCTACACCTTC CASSLAGVGYTF
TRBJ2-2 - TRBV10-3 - TGTGCCATCGGCGGGGAGACGAACACCGGGGAGCTGTTTTTT CAIGGETNTGELFF
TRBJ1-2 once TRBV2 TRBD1 TGTGCCAGCAGTCCGGGACAGGACTATGGCTACACCTTC CASSPGQDYGYTF
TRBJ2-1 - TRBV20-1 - TGCAGTGCTAGACGGTACAATGAGCAGTTCTTC CSARRYNEQFF
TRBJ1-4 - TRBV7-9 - TGTGCCAGCACCCACGGGGTGGCCAATGAAAAACTGTTTTTT CASTHGVANEKLFF
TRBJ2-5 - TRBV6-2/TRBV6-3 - TGTGCCAGCAGTCGTACAGGGATGCAGGAGACCCAGTACTTC CASSRTGMQETQYF
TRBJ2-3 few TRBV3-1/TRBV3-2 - TGTGCCAGCAGCCTCCTAAGCACAGATACGCAGTATTTT CASSLLSTDTQYF
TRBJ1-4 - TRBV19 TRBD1 TGTGCCAGTAGTGGGACAGCTTATGAAAAACTGTTTTTT CASSGTAYEKLFF
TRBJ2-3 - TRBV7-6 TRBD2 TGTGCCAGCAGCTCGGCTAGCGGGGTAGTCACAGATACGCAGTATTTT CASSSASGVVTDTQYF
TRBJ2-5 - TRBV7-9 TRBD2 TGTGCCAGCGAACCGGGGCGTGTTAGCGGGAGCCAAGAGACCCAGTACTTC CASEPGRVSGSQETQYF
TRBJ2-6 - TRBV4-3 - TGCGCCAGCAGCCAAGAGCAATTCACAGGAACTGGGGCCAACGTCCTGACTTTC CASSQEQFTGTGANVLTF
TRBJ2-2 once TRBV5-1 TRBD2 TGCGCCAGCACCCGGACTAGCGGGACCGGGGAGCTGTTTTTT CASTRTSGTGELFF
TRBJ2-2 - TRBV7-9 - TGTGCCAGCAGCTTTCCTATTACAGGGGACTACACCGGGGAGCTGTTTTTT CASSFPITGDYTGELFF
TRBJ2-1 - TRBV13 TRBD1 TGTGCCAGCAGCTTAAGGGACAGGTTCAATGAGCAGTTCTTC CASSLRDRFNEQFF
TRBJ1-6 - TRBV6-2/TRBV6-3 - TGTGCCAGCAGTTACCCACGACTACCCCTCCACTTT CASSYPRLPLHF
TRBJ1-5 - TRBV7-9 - TGTGCCAGCAGCTTAGGGTCACTGGCCCAGCATTTT CASSLGSLAQHF
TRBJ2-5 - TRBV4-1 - TGCGCCAGCAGCCAAGAAGATGCCGGGGGTCAAGAGACCCAGTACTTC CASSQEDAGGQETQYF
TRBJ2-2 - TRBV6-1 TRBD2 TGTGCCAGCAGTCCTCCGGGGGGGGCCCCCGGGGAGCTGTTTTTT CASSPPGGAPGELFF
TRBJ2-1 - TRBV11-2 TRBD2 TGTGCCAGCAGCCCAACTCATGGCGGGGGGCCGGTCTACAATGAGCAGTTCTTC CASSPTHGGGPVYNEQFF